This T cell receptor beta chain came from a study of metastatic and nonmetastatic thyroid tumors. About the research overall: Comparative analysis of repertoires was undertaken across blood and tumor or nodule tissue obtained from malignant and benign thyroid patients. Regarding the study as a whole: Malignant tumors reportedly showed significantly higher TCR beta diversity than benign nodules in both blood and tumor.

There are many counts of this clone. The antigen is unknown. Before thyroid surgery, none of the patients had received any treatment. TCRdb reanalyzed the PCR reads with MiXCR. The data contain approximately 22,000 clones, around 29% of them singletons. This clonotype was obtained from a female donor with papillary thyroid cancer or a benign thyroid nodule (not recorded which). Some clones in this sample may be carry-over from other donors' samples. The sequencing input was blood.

CDR3 residues: CASSHGVEAEKLFF. The DNA for the CDR3 is TGTGCCAGCAGCCATGGGGTAGAGGCTGAAAAACTGTTTTTT. The chain couples TRBV7-9 to TRBJ1-4; no definite D call. The CDR3 covers 14 residues. Trimming took 5 bases from V and 7 from J, leaving 14 bases between them. The V gene's germline CDR1 is SEHNR and CDR2 FQNEAQ (reference sequence).